These T cell receptor beta chains were read from a single sample in a study of blood T cell repertoires in COVID-19. Data came from immunoSEQ multiplex PCR; TCRdb stores just in-frame clones and leaves some out. The profile shows about 140,000 clones, around 81% of them singletons. Sequenced material: peripheral blood. Receptor source: a woman aged 55-70 years with active or convalescent COVID-19. Each CDR3 is given with its conserved first and last residue.

v_call	j_call	cdr3_aa
TRBV6-2/TRBV6-3	TRBJ2-7	CASSYTTGYYEQYF
TRBV28	TRBJ1-4	CASGSGGALNEKLFF
TRBV5-4	TRBJ1-4	CASSPQTGGGEKLFF
TRBV7-9	TRBJ2-1	CASSLNSLNEQFF
TRBV24-1	TRBJ2-5	CATSDPSRTQYF
TRBV4-1	TRBJ1-5	CASSQGYFRALPQPQHF
TRBV6-1	TRBJ1-6	CASSEASGARNSPLHF
TRBV2	TRBJ1-1	CASSARGRPEAFF
TRBV19	TRBJ2-1	CASSISGYGNKQFF
TRBV19	TRBJ1-2	CASSIRDSNYGYTF
TRBV19	TRBJ1-5	CASSFVRGGNQPQHF
TRBV2	TRBJ1-3	CASSDLPGNTIYF
TRBV5-4	TRBJ2-3	CASSSSGGRATDTQYF
TRBV19	TRBJ1-2	CASTGKTREYYGYTF
TRBV6-1	TRBJ1-3	CASSGSGTRDSPQRGNTIYF
TRBV29-1	TRBJ1-1	CSVIPGQGFGTEAFF
TRBV4-1	TRBJ1-1	CASSQRVNTEAFF
TRBV27	TRBJ1-1	CASRQGQFNTEAFF
TRBV28	TRBJ1-1	CASSFGGLGDTEAFF
TRBV30	TRBJ1-1	CAWSVTGGVTEAFF